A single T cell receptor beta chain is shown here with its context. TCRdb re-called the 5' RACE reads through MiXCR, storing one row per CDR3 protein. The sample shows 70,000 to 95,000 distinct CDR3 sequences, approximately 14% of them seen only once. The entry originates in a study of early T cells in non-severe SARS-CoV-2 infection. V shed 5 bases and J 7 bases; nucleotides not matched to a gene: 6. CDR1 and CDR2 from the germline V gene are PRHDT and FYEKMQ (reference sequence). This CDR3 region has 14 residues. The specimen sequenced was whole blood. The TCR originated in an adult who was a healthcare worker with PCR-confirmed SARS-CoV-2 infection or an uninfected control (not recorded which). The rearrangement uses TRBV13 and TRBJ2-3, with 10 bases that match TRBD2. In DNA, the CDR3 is TGTGCCAGCAGCATCAGCGGGGGGGCATATACGCAGTATTTT. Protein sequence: CASSISGGAYTQYF.